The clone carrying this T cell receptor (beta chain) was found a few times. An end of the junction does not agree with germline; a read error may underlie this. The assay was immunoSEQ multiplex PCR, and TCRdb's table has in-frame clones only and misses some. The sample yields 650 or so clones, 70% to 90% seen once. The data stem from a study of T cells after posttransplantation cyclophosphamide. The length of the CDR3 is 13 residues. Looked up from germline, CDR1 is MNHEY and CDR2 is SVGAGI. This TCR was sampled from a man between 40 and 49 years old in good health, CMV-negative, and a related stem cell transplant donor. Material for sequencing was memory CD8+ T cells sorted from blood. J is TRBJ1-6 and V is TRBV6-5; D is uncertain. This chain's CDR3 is CASSYNYNSPLHF. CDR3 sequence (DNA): TGTGCCAGCAGTTACAACTATAATTCCCCCCTCCACTTT.